This is a list of T cell receptor beta chains from one sample in a study of T-cell reconstitution after alpha-beta-depleted transplantation in children. TCRdb fed the PCR reads into MiXCR, producing one record per CDR3 protein. The data contain nearly 550,000 distinct CDR3 sequences, roughly 18% of them singletons. The sequencing used PBMCs from the stem cell graft donor, collected from the stem cell graft. These receptor sequences come from a human donor who donated a stem cell graft to a child with acute lymphoblastic leukemia. Each CDR3 is given with its conserved first and last residue. The D gene is left open where the match is weak. Size values are once, few and many counts, or a class for expanded clones, and some rows have none.

D gene: -
clone size: once
J gene: TRBJ2-1
V gene: TRBV29-1
CDR3 DNA: TGCAGCGTGGCGACGTGGGGTGAGCAGTTCTTC
CDR3 protein: CSVATWGEQFF

D gene: TRBD1
clone size: few
J gene: TRBJ2-7
V gene: TRBV5-1
CDR3 DNA: TGCGCCAGCAGCTTGGCTCGGACAGGGGGGACTAACGAGCAGTACTTC
CDR3 protein: CASSLARTGGTNEQYF

D gene: -
clone size: -
J gene: TRBJ2-7
V gene: TRBV5-1
CDR3 DNA: TGCGCCAGCAGCTTGCAGTTCCAGGGGTCCTACGAGCAGTACTTC
CDR3 protein: CASSLQFQGSYEQYF

D gene: -
clone size: -
J gene: TRBJ1-1
V gene: TRBV7-9
CDR3 DNA: TGTGCCAGCAGCTTAAATTACCAGAACACTGAAGCTTTCTTT
CDR3 protein: CASSLNYQNTEAFF

D gene: TRBD2
clone size: -
J gene: TRBJ2-2
V gene: TRBV4-1
CDR3 DNA: TGCGCCAGCAGCCCCAATAGCGGGAGCTTATTCGGGGAGCTGTTTTTT
CDR3 protein: CASSPNSGSLFGELFF

D gene: -
clone size: -
J gene: TRBJ1-5
V gene: TRBV12-3/TRBV12-4
CDR3 DNA: TGTGCCAGCAGTTTAGACAGGGTTGTCAATCAGCCCCAGCATTTT
CDR3 protein: CASSLDRVVNQPQHF

D gene: TRBD2
clone size: -
J gene: TRBJ2-7
V gene: TRBV9
CDR3 DNA: TGTGCCAGCAGCGTAGTCCCCAGCGGGACGGTGTACGAGCAGTACTTC
CDR3 protein: CASSVVPSGTVYEQYF

D gene: TRBD1
clone size: -
J gene: TRBJ2-1
V gene: TRBV25-1
CDR3 DNA: TGTGCCAGCAGTGAGGGACAGGCTTGGTTCTTC
CDR3 protein: CASSEGQAWFF

D gene: -
clone size: few
J gene: TRBJ1-2
V gene: TRBV4-2
CDR3 DNA: TGTGCCAGCAGCCAAGCCGGGACACTACTTACTAACTATGGCTACACCTTC
CDR3 protein: CASSQAGTLLTNYGYTF

D gene: TRBD2
clone size: -
J gene: TRBJ2-7
V gene: TRBV12-3/TRBV12-4
CDR3 DNA: TGTGCCAGCAGTTTTGCACTAGCGTACGAGCAGTACTTC
CDR3 protein: CASSFALAYEQYF

D gene: TRBD2
clone size: -
J gene: TRBJ2-3
V gene: TRBV24-1
CDR3 DNA: TGTGCCACCAGTGATCCGGGCTTCTCGGGGGGAGGCACAGATACGCAGTATTTT
CDR3 protein: CATSDPGFSGGGTDTQYF

D gene: TRBD1
clone size: -
J gene: TRBJ2-6
V gene: TRBV5-1
CDR3 DNA: TGCGCCAGCAGCTTTCAGGGGGTTATAGCTGGGGCCAACGTCCTGACTTTC
CDR3 protein: CASSFQGVIAGANVLTF

D gene: -
clone size: -
J gene: TRBJ2-1
V gene: TRBV27
CDR3 DNA: TGTGCCAGCAGCTACCCGGGCAATGAGCAGTTCTTC
CDR3 protein: CASSYPGNEQFF

D gene: -
clone size: -
J gene: TRBJ2-3
V gene: TRBV15
CDR3 DNA: TGTGCCACCGGAATCGCGGGGAAGACAGATACGCAGTATTTT
CDR3 protein: CATGIAGKTDTQYF

D gene: TRBD2
clone size: -
J gene: TRBJ2-1
V gene: TRBV10-3
CDR3 DNA: TGTGCCATCAGGACCGGGACTAGCGGGAGCGAACAGTTCTTC
CDR3 protein: CAIRTGTSGSEQFF

D gene: -
clone size: few
J gene: TRBJ2-3
V gene: TRBV30
CDR3 DNA: TGTGCCTGGAGTTTAGGATCGGGAGCGCCAGATACGCAGTATTTT
CDR3 protein: CAWSLGSGAPDTQYF

D gene: -
clone size: few
J gene: TRBJ1-4
V gene: TRBV5-1
CDR3 DNA: TGCGCCAGCAGCTATGAGGGGAACGCGGGAGAAAAACTGTTTTTT
CDR3 protein: CASSYEGNAGEKLFF